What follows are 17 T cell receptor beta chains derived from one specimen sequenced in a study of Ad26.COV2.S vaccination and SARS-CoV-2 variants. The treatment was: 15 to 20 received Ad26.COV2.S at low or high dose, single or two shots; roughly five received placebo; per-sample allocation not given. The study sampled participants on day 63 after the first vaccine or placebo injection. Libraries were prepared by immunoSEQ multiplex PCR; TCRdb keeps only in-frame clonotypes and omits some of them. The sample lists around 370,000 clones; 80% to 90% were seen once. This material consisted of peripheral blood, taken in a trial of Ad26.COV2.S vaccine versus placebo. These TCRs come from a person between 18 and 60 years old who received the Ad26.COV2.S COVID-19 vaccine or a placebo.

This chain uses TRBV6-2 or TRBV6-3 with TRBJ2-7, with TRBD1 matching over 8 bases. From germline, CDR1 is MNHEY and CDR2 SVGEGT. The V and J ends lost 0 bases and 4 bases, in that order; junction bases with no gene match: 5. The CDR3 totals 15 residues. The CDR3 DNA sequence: TGTGCCAGCAGTTACTCCTCAGGGGGCTGGTACGAGCAGTACTTC. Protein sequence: CASSYSSGGWYEQYF.

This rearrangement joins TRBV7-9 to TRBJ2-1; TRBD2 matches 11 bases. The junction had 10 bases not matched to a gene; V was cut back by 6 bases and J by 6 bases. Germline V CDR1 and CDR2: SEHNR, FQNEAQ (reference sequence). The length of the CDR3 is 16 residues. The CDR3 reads CASSTHRLAGGNEQFF. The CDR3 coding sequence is TGTGCCAGCAGTACCCACCGCCTAGCGGGAGGCAATGAGCAGTTCTTC.

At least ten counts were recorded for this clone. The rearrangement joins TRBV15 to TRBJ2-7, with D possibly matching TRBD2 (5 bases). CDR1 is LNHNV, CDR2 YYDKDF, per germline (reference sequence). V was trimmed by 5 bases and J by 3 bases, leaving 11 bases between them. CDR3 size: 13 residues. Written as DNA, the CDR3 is TGTGCCACCAGCGGACTTACAGACTACGAGCAGTACTTC. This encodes CATSGLTDYEQYF.

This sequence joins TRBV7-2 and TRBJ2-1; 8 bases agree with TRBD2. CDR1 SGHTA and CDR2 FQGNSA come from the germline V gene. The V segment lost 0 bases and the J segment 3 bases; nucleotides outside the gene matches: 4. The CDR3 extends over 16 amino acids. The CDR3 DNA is TGTGCCAGCAGCTTAGCGATCGGGGGGGTCTACAATGAGCAGTTCTTC. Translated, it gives CASSLAIGGVYNEQFF. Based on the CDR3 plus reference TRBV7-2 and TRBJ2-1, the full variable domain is GAGVSQSPSNKVTEKGKDVELRCDPISGHTALYWYRQSLGQGLEFLIYFQGNSAPDKSGLPSDRFSAERTGGSVSTLTIQRTQQEDSAVYLCASSLAIGGVYNEQFFGPGTRLTVL.

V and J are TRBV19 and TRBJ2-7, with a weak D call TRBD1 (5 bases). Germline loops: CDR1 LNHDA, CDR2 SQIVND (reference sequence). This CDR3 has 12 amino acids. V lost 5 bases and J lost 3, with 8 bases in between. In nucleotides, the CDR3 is TGTGCCAGTAGTTTCCAGGGCTACGAGCAGTACTTC. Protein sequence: CASSFQGYEQYF.

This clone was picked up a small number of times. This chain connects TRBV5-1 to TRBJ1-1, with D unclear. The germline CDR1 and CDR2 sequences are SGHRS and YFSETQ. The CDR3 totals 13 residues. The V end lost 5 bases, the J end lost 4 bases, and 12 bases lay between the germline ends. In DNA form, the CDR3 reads TGCGCCAGCAGTCGTCAGGTGGGCACTGAAGCTTTCTTT. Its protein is CASSRQVGTEAFF.

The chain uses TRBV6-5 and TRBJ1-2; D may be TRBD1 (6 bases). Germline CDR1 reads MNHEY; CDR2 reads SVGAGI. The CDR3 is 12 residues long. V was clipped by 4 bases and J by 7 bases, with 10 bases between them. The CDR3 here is CASSLGGVGYTF. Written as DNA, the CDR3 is TGTGCCAGCAGTTTAGGGGGGGTTGGCTACACCTTC.

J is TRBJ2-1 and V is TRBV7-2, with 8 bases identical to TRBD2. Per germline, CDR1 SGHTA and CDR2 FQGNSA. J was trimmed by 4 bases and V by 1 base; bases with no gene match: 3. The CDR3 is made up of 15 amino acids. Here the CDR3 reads CASSLERGRYNEQFF. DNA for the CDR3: TGTGCCAGCAGCTTAGAGCGGGGGCGGTACAATGAGCAGTTCTTC.

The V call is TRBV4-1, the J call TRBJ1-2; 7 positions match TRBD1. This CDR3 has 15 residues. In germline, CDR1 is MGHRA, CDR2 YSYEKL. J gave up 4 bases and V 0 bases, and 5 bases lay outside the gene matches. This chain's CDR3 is CASSQEDRVSYGYTF. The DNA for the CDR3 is TGCGCCAGCAGCCAAGAAGACAGGGTATCCTATGGCTACACCTTC.

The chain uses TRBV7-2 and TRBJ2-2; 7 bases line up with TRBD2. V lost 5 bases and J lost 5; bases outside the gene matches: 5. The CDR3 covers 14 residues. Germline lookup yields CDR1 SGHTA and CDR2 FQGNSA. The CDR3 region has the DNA TGTGCCAGCAGCGCACGGCGGGGGACCGGGGAGCTGTTTTTT. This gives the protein CASSARRGTGELFF.

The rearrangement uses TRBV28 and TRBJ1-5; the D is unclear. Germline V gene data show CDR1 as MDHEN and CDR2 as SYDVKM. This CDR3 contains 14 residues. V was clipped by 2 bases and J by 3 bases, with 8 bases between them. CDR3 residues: CASSLRQLNQPQHF. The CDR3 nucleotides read TGTGCCAGCAGTTTACGGCAGCTCAATCAGCCCCAGCATTTT.

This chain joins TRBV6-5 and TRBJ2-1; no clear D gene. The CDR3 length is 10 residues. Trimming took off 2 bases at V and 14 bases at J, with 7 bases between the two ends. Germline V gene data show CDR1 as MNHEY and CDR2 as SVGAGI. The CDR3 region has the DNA TGTGCCAGCAGTTACAACCCTGAGTTCTTC. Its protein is CASSYNPEFF.

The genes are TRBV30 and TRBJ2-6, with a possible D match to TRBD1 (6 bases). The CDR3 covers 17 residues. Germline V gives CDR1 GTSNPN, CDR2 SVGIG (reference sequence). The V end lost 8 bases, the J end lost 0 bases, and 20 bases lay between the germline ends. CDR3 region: CARDRAGADSGANVLTF. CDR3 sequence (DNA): TGTGCCCGGGATCGGGCAGGGGCCGACTCTGGGGCCAACGTCCTGACTTTC.

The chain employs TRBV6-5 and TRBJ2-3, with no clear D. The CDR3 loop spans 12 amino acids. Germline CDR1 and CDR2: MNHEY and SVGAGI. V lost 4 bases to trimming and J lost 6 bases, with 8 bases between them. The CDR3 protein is CASSSGTDTQYF. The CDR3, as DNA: TGTGCCAGCAGTTCCGGTACTGATACGCAGTATTTT.

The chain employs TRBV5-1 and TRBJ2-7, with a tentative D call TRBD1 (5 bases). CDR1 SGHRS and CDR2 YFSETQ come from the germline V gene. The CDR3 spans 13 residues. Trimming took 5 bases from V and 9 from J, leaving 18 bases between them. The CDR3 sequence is CASSRSPRAVQYF. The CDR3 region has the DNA TGCGCCAGCAGTCGGTCCCCCAGGGCGGTGCAGTACTTC. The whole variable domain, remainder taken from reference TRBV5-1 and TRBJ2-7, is KAGVTQTPRYLIKTRGQQVTLSCSPISGHRSVSWYQQTPGQGLQFLFEYFSETQRNKGNFPGRFSGRQFSNSRSEMNVSTLELGDSALYLCASSRSPRAVQYFGPGTRLTVT.

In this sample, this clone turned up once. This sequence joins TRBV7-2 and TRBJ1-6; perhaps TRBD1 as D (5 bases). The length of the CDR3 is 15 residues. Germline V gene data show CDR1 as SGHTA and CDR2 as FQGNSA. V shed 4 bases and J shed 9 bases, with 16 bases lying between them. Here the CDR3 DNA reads TGTGCCAGCAGCTCCCGAGCGGGGGTAGGTTCACCCCTCCACTTT. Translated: CASSSRAGVGSPLHF.

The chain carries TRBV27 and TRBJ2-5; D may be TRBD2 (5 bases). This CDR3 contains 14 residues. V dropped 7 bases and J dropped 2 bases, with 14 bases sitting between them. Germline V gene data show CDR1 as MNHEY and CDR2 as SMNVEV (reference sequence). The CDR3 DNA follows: TGTGCCAGCAACTCACCCGGGGAACAAGAGACCCAGTACTTC. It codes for CASNSPGEQETQYF.